The clone carrying this TCR beta chain was seen more than once but under ten times. The target antigen is unknown. Although they were nominally healthy when sampled, donors likely had unrecorded immune exposures. Germline V lookup: CDR1 MGHRA, CDR2 YSYEKL. Germline trimming cut 2 bases from V and 7 bases from J; bases unmatched to any gene: 5. This CDR3 contains 14 residues. In the PCR, 60 Vbeta and 13 Jbeta primers were used. Some clones are missing from TCRdb's copy, which holds only in-frame ones; the method was immunoSEQ multiplex PCR. The table shows some 120,000 clones, with about 86% occurring only once. The sample is drawn from a study of cytomegalovirus exposure and HLA in healthy donors. Study-wide findings and caveats: The dataset shows that most TCR sequences were rare, while some public TCRs occurred in many donors. Among CMV-associated TCR beta chains, most appeared HLA-restricted in a later analysis.

The chain uses TRBV4-1 and TRBJ1-5; 7 bases fit TRBD1. The sample comprised PBMCs. The source is a woman aged 30 to 39 in good health and CMV-seronegative. CDR3 coding DNA: TGCGCCAGCAGCCAACCGACAGGGACCCAGCCCCAGCATTTT. Protein sequence: CASSQPTGTQPQHF.